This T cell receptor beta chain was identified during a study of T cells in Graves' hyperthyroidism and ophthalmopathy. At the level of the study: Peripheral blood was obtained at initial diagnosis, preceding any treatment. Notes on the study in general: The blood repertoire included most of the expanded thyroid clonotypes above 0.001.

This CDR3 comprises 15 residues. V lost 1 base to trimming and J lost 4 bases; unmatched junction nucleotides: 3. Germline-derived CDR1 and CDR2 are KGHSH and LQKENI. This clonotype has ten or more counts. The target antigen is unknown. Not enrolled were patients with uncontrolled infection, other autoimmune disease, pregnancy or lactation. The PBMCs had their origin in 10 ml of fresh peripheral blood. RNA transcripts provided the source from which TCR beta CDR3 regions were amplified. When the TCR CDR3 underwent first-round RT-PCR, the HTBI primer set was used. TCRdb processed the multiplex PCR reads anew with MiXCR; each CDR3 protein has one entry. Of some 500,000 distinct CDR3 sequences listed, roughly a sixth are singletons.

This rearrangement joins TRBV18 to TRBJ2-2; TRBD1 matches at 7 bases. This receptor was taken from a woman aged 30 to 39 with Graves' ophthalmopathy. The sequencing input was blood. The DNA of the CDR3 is TGTGCCAGCTCACCACGACAGGGTGGCACCGGGGAGCTGTTTTTT. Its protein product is CASSPRQGGTGELFF.